This T cell receptor (beta chain) stems from a study of blood T cell repertoires in COVID-19. At the level of the study: Italy, Spain and the United States were the sources of the convalescent and acute COVID-19 samples. Sample material is recorded as cDNA or gDNA derived from T cells, B-cell-depleted T cells, or PBMCs.

V lost 0 bases and J 3 bases, leaving 6 bases between the germline ends. The CDR3 is made up of 13 amino acids. Germline assignment: CDR1 SEHNR and CDR2 FQNEAQ (reference sequence). As for this clone: Other DNA sequences in the sample encode the same CDR3.

How the authors handled the data: Quantification of nucleated cells was approximated via reference gene primer amplification. The repertoire was sequenced with immunoSEQ multiplex PCR; TCRdb's copy has only in-frame clones and lacks some. V and J calls and clone size are copied from that table; D and trimming were computed from the DNA. Of about 250,000 clones listed, just under 85% were seen once; the top ten hold approximately 9.1%. This TCR was recovered from an elderly man with acute or convalescent COVID-19. The gene calls are TRBV7-9 and TRBJ2-7; a weak D match, TRBD1 (6 bases). Sequencing was performed on peripheral blood. CDR3 DNA sequence: TGTGCCAGCAGCTTAGCAGGGGGCTACGAGCAGTACTTC. This codes for CASSLAGGYEQYF.